A selection of T cell receptor beta chains follows, all from one sample in a study of T cells in Graves' hyperthyroidism and ophthalmopathy. MiXCR, applied by TCRdb to the multiplex PCR reads, yields one record per CDR3 protein. The profile shows 450,000 to 650,000 distinct CDR3 sequences, approximately 14% of them singletons. The sequenced material came from blood. These TCRs come from a woman younger than 35 with Graves' ophthalmopathy. The CDR3 runs from the conserved cysteine through the conserved F or W. Fields, in order: clone size, J gene, V gene, CDR3 protein. Some rows have no size entry. The others give once, few or many, or a class for an expanded clone.

. TRBJ1-6 TRBV27 CASSPIEDRDSPLHF
many TRBJ2-5 TRBV6-5 CASSYSGYTGDQETQYF
many TRBJ2-5 TRBV29-1 CSADRRGAQETQYF
many TRBJ1-1 TRBV18 CASSPPSIGDTEAFF
. TRBJ2-7 TRBV28 CASGKTGGPYEQYF
many TRBJ2-1 TRBV6-5 CASSYQPTSGSDNEQFF
many TRBJ2-4 TRBV7-8 CASSGDRFIHIQYF
. TRBJ1-1 TRBV20-1 CSALGWITEAFF
many TRBJ2-7 TRBV6-1 CASKKQATYEQYF
once TRBJ2-7 TRBV15 CATSRGKHFLYEQYF
few TRBJ1-6 TRBV11-3 CASSLGGGANSPLHF
. TRBJ1-3 TRBV11-2 CASSPSDWTGGNTIYF
many TRBJ1-1 TRBV28 CASSLGAAANTEAFF
many TRBJ2-1 TRBV20-1 CSAGGGQGAYEQFF
many TRBJ1-6 TRBV12-3/TRBV12-4 CASSLGQHNSPLHF
many TRBJ1-5 TRBV20-1 CSARGRQGDSNQPQHF
few TRBJ2-3 TRBV7-2 CASSLATGTGVSTDTQYF
. TRBJ2-7 TRBV20-1 CSASTPSSYEQYF
few TRBJ1-1 TRBV19 CASSIFPNTEAFF
many TRBJ1-5 TRBV6-6 CASSYNQFNQPQHF
. TRBJ2-1 TRBV7-2 CASSLASGTSGRVTQFF
. TRBJ2-2 TRBV15 CATSRDRAGGTGELFF
many TRBJ2-3 TRBV20-1 CSASLQGDTQYF
few TRBJ1-5 TRBV16 CASSQFRDQPQHF
many TRBJ1-2 TRBV20-1 CSASSGPWASNYGYTF
. TRBJ2-2 TRBV12-3/TRBV12-4 CAISSDRGGTGELFF
many TRBJ2-1 TRBV7-3 CASSLGLAGIYEQFF
many TRBJ2-5 TRBV7-2 CASSLATETQYF
few TRBJ2-7 TRBV28 CASSLEDRGFEQYF
many TRBJ2-1 TRBV3-1 CASSQDRLAPSYNEQFF
. TRBJ1-1 TRBV2 CASRAGGAGTEAFF
many TRBJ2-1 TRBV3-1 CASSQAVAGSVNEQFF
. TRBJ2-7 TRBV29-1 CSVCGVLSYEQYF
many TRBJ2-3 TRBV7-2 CASSLALRLGAEDTQYF
. TRBJ2-2 TRBV11-1 CASSPRLSRWTGELFF
many TRBJ2-1 TRBV2 CASSVGWEKDEQFF
few TRBJ2-7 TRBV13 CASSPAGGEQYF
many TRBJ1-1 TRBV9 CASSVGQGGTEAFF
. TRBJ2-7 TRBV7-8 CASSSNRGPYEQYF
many TRBJ2-7 TRBV6-5 CASSYIRDYYEQYF
many TRBJ2-2 TRBV11-2 CASSRLAGAPGELFF
few TRBJ2-2 TRBV4-3 CASSQGTGGGLAGVNTGELFF
many TRBJ2-4 TRBV9 CASSEDRNIQYF
few TRBJ1-1 TRBV6-5 CASSYSGAEITEAFF
many TRBJ2-1 TRBV27 CASYLAGGTVRDEQFF
. TRBJ1-2 TRBV7-2 CASSLAGGGANYGYTF
few TRBJ2-7 TRBV25-1 CASSDLDGTYEQYF
many TRBJ2-3 TRBV7-3 CASSPAGTRSTDTQYF
many TRBJ1-1 TRBV20-1 CSADVGGAEAFF
many TRBJ2-1 TRBV7-6 CASSLAPTSASYNEQFF
many TRBJ2-7 TRBV12-3/TRBV12-4 CASSGAASGYYEQYF
many TRBJ2-1 TRBV27 CASSGLAGTSGGNEQFF
. TRBJ2-3 TRBV24-1 CATSDYAGQESSTDTQYF
many TRBJ1-5 TRBV30 CAWSGTGSNQPQHF
many TRBJ1-1 TRBV2 CASKETVEAFF
many TRBJ1-1 TRBV12-3/TRBV12-4 CASSLAGFTEAFF